The rows below give T cell receptor beta chains drawn from one sample of a study of Ad26.COV2.S vaccination and SARS-CoV-2 variants. The protocol was immunoSEQ multiplex PCR, while the TCRdb copy is restricted to in-frame clones and leaves out a portion. The table shows about 350,000 clones, with just over 90% occurring only once. The sequences come from peripheral blood, collected after recovery from COVID-19. These receptors came from a human donor who had recovered from COVID-19. CDR3s include the opening cysteine and the closing phenylalanine or tryptophan. A D gene is named only where the DNA matches it firmly. The listing skips clone size in some rows; elsewhere it reads once, few, many or a size class.

D gene | J gene | clone size | V gene | CDR3 protein | CDR3 DNA
NA | TRBJ2-2 | NA | TRBV7-8 | CASSLVGSSGNTGELFF | TGTGCCAGCAGCTTAGTCGGTAGCAGCGGCAACACCGGGGAGCTGTTTTTT
NA | TRBJ1-2 | NA | TRBV5-1 | CASSLQAQATSNYGYTF | TGCGCCAGCAGTTTACAGGCCCAGGCCACATCTAACTATGGCTACACCTTC
NA | TRBJ2-2 | NA | TRBV10-1 | CASSELRSGELFF | TGCGCCAGCAGTGAACTCAGGTCAGGGGAGCTGTTTTTT
NA | TRBJ2-2 | NA | TRBV10-1 | CASSPGTVNTGELFF | TGCGCCAGCAGTCCGGGGACGGTGAACACCGGGGAGCTGTTTTTT
NA | TRBJ1-1 | NA | TRBV6-5 | CASSYSGGMNTEAFF | TGTGCCAGCAGTTACTCTGGGGGGATGAACACTGAAGCTTTCTTT
NA | TRBJ1-1 | NA | TRBV27 | CASSLSIRQGNTEAFF | TGTGCCAGCAGTTTATCGATACGCCAAGGGAACACTGAAGCTTTCTTT
NA | TRBJ2-7 | NA | TRBV18 | CASSPLAAGDEQYF | TGTGCCAGCTCACCCCTGGCAGCTGGTGACGAGCAGTACTTC
NA | TRBJ1-1 | NA | TRBV10-3 | CASTRPGLDTEAFF | TGTGCCTCGACCCGGCCGGGGTTGGACACTGAAGCTTTCTTT
NA | TRBJ2-3 | once | TRBV11-2 | CASSPERGTDTQYF | TGTGCCAGCAGCCCGGAGAGGGGTACAGATACGCAGTATTTT
NA | TRBJ2-4 | once | TRBV27 | CASSPPDSWENIQYF | TGTGCCAGCAGTCCCCCGGACAGTTGGGAAAACATTCAGTACTTC
TRBD2 | TRBJ2-5 | NA | TRBV29-1 | CSVALAGDQETQYF | TGCAGCGTTGCCCTAGCGGGGGACCAAGAGACCCAGTACTTC
NA | TRBJ1-4 | once | TRBV6-2/TRBV6-3 | CASSHNPWINEKLFF | TGTGCCAGCAGCCACAACCCGTGGATTAATGAAAAACTGTTTTTT
TRBD1 | TRBJ1-6 | NA | TRBV7-9 | CASSPTDRGLSYNSPLHF | TGTGCCAGCAGCCCCACCGACAGGGGGCTTTCCTATAATTCACCCCTCCACTTT
NA | TRBJ2-7 | NA | TRBV2 | CASSDRGGTYEQYF | TGTGCCAGCAGTGACAGGGGGGGCACCTACGAGCAGTACTTC
NA | TRBJ2-7 | NA | TRBV6-2/TRBV6-3 | CASSRLVSYEQYF | TGTGCCAGCAGTAGACTAGTCTCCTACGAGCAGTACTTC
TRBD2 | TRBJ2-1 | NA | TRBV6-2/TRBV6-3 | CASSYSSGGYNEQFF | TGTGCCAGCAGTTACTCTAGCGGGGGGTACAATGAGCAGTTCTTC
NA | TRBJ2-7 | once | TRBV28 | CASSPGTVKYEQYF | TGTGCCAGCAGTCCCGGGACGGTAAAGTACGAGCAGTACTTC
NA | TRBJ1-2 | NA | TRBV20-1 | CSVRGGGYTF | TGCAGTGTGAGGGGAGGAGGCTACACCTTC
TRBD2 | TRBJ2-1 | NA | TRBV28 | CASSGDYNRRNEQFF | TGTGCCAGCAGTGGGGACTATAACCGCCGGAATGAGCAGTTCTTC
NA | TRBJ1-1 | NA | TRBV6-5 | CASSYSARGPSAEAFF | TGTGCCAGCAGTTACTCTGCTAGGGGCCCTAGCGCTGAAGCTTTCTTT
NA | TRBJ2-7 | NA | TRBV4-1 | CASSPLGGPYEQYF | TGCGCCAGCAGCCCCCTGGGGGGGCCCTACGAGCAGTACTTC
NA | TRBJ1-2 | once | TRBV28 | CASSGASFYGYTF | TGTGCCAGCAGTGGGGCGTCTTTCTATGGCTACACCTTC
NA | TRBJ2-7 | NA | TRBV3-1/TRBV3-2 | CASSQDPGVEQYF | TGTGCCAGCAGCCAAGACCCAGGGGTCGAGCAGTACTTC